The present T cell receptor (beta chain) was sequenced within a study of CD8+ T cells in alopecia areata. V was trimmed by 7 bases and J by 5 bases, leaving 8 bases between them. CDR1 SGHVS and CDR2 FQNEAQ come from the germline V gene. CDR3 size: 11 residues. Once RNA had been extracted, it was reverse transcribed into cDNA to act as the sequencing template. Using immunoSEQ multiplex PCR, the repertoire was profiled, and TCRdb retains in-frame clones only, with some absent. Of about 23,000 clones listed, roughly 52% are singletons. The rearrangement links TRBV7-8 to TRBJ1-1; no clear D gene. This clonotype was sampled from a human donor with alopecia areata. Sequenced: NKG2D-high CD8+ T cells sorted from blood. CDR3 region: CASTQITEAFF. DNA for the CDR3: TGTGCCAGCACCCAAATTACTGAAGCTTTCTTT.